Listed below are T cell receptor beta chains from one sample, sequenced in a study of blood T cells in healthy people across ages. Each CDR3 protein gets one entry after TCRdb re-called the 5' RACE reads with MiXCR. Found here are some 1,000,000 distinct CDR3 sequences, about 23% of them singletons; the top ten hold approximately 0.75%. This sample was also put to use in a study of T cells of mothers and their children.

Sequencing was performed on blood. Receptors originate from a girl under 10 years old in good health. Each CDR3 is given with its conserved first and last residue. D genes are given only for firm matches. The size field is filled for only some rows; it gives once, few, many or a size class.

j_call d_call clone_size v_call cdr3_aa cdr3_nt
TRBJ2-3 TRBD2 NA TRBV7-2 CASSSGTSGWDTQYF TGTGCCAGCAGCTCCGGGACTAGCGGATGGGATACGCAGTATTTT
TRBJ2-3 TRBD1 few TRBV29-1 CSAGDREPTDTQYF TGCAGCGCTGGGGACAGGGAACCCACAGATACGCAGTATTTT
TRBJ1-4 NA few TRBV20-1 CSARIPGPDEKLFF TGCAGTGCTAGAATCCCTGGTCCTGATGAAAAACTGTTTTTT
TRBJ2-3 NA NA TRBV7-2 CASSLAPRRGTDTQYF TGTGCCAGCAGCTTAGCGCCCAGGAGGGGCACAGATACGCAGTATTTT
TRBJ2-5 NA few TRBV7-8 CASSWVVTKETQYF TGTGCCAGCAGTTGGGTTGTGACTAAAGAGACCCAGTACTTC
TRBJ2-2 TRBD2 NA TRBV28 CASSAAGAGELFF TGTGCCAGCTCTGCCGCGGGGGCCGGGGAGCTGTTTTTT
TRBJ2-7 NA NA TRBV11-2 CASSRPGRAQYF TGTGCCAGCAGCCGCCCAGGACGCGCGCAGTACTTC
TRBJ2-2 NA NA TRBV12-3/TRBV12-4 CASSPVTGANTGELFF TGTGCCAGCAGCCCCGTAACGGGGGCGAACACCGGGGAGCTGTTTTTT
TRBJ2-1 NA NA TRBV28 CASSTQTLGWGNGFF TGTGCCAGCAGTACCCAGACACTAGGTTGGGGAAATGGGTTCTTC
TRBJ2-1 NA many TRBV11-2 CASSLWQRSYNEQFF TGTGCCAGCAGCTTATGGCAACGAAGTTACAATGAGCAGTTCTTC
TRBJ2-7 NA few TRBV7-9 CASSSGFQAGPGYEQYF TGTGCCAGCAGCTCCGGCTTCCAAGCGGGCCCCGGCTACGAGCAGTACTTC
TRBJ2-5 TRBD1 once TRBV12-3/TRBV12-4 CASSSRDREKETQYF TGTGCTAGCTCCTCCCGGGACAGGGAAAAAGAGACCCAGTACTTC
TRBJ1-3 NA few TRBV9 CASTPWESGNTIYF TGTGCCAGCACCCCGTGGGAGTCTGGAAACACCATATATTTT
TRBJ2-1 NA few TRBV11-3 CASSLGDLSEQFF TGTGCCAGCAGCTTAGGAGACTTGTCAGAGCAGTTCTTC
TRBJ1-4 NA NA TRBV7-9 CASRNGFNEKLFF TGTGCCAGCAGGAACGGCTTTAATGAAAAACTGTTTTTT
TRBJ2-5 TRBD2 many TRBV4-1 CASSQDGAGVDEQYF TGCGCCAGCAGCCAAGACGGCGCGGGAGTAGATGAGCAGTACTTC
TRBJ2-7 NA NA TRBV29-1 CSVHGTHEQYF TGCAGCGTACACGGGACTCACGAGCAGTACTTC
TRBJ2-4 TRBD2 once TRBV20-1 CSAFFSGGVLAKNIQYF TGCAGTGCTTTTTTTAGCGGGGGGGTACTAGCCAAAAACATTCAGTACTTC
TRBJ1-1 NA NA TRBV6-2/TRBV6-3 CASSSDGYTEAFF TGTGCCAGCAGCTCCGACGGGTACACTGAAGCTTTCTTT
TRBJ1-1 NA NA TRBV9 CASSPYDGKEAFF TGTGCCAGCAGCCCTTACGACGGTAAAGAAGCTTTCTTT
TRBJ2-1 TRBD2 few TRBV14 CASSHLGGKAYNEQFF TGTGCCAGCAGCCACTTGGGAGGGAAAGCCTACAATGAGCAGTTCTTC
TRBJ2-3 NA NA TRBV5-4 CASSLWDIAGTDTQYF TGTGCCAGCAGCTTGTGGGACATAGCGGGCACAGATACGCAGTATTTT
TRBJ2-1 TRBD2 many TRBV6-4 CASSGLAGFGEQFF TGTGCCAGCAGTGGACTAGCGGGATTCGGTGAGCAGTTCTTC
TRBJ2-5 NA NA TRBV7-9 CASSTRTQETQYF TGTGCCAGCAGCACCCGGACCCAAGAGACCCAGTACTTC
TRBJ2-5 NA NA TRBV7-6 CASSPPPEETQYF TGTGCCAGCAGCCCACCCCCGGAGGAGACCCAGTACTTC
TRBJ1-2 TRBD1 few TRBV5-5 CASSSGTGAFGYTF TGTGCCAGCAGCTCCGGGACAGGGGCCTTTGGCTACACCTTC
TRBJ2-2 NA NA TRBV11-1 CASSLARASTGELFF TGTGCCAGCAGCTTAGCCCGGGCTAGTACCGGGGAGCTGTTTTTT
TRBJ2-5 NA NA TRBV6-6 CASSYVGFQESQYF TGTGCCAGCAGTTACGTCGGGTTTCAAGAGAGCCAGTACTTC
TRBJ2-2 TRBD2 NA TRBV3-1 CASSQDLAGARELFF TGTGCCAGCAGCCAAGACCTAGCGGGGGCCAGGGAGCTGTTTTTT
TRBJ1-2 TRBD1 few TRBV12-3/TRBV12-4 CASSLQGFGYTF TGTGCCAGCAGTCTACAGGGGTTTGGCTACACCTTC
TRBJ2-7 NA NA TRBV2 CASSPLYTGSSYEQYF TGTGCCAGCAGTCCCCTATACACAGGGAGCTCCTACGAGCAGTACTTC